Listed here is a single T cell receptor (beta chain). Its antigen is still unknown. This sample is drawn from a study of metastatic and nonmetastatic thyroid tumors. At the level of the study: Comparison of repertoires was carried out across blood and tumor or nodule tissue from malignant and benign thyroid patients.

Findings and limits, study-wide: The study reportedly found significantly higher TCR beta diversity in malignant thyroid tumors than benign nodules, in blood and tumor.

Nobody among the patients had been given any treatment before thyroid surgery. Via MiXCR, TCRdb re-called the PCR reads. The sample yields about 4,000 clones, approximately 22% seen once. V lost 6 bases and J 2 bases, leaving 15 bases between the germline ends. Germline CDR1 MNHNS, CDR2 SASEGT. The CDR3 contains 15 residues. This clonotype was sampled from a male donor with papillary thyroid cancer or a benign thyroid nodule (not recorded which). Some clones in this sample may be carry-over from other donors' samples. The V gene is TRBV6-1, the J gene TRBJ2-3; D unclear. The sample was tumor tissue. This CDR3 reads CASRATGIHTDTQYF. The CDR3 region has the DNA TGTGCCAGCAGAGCGACTGGTATCCACACAGATACGCAGTATTTT.